The 7 T cell receptor beta chains listed next were all sequenced from one sample in a study of T cell responses to AZD1222 COVID-19 vaccine. Sequencing used immunoSEQ multiplex PCR; TCRdb keeps in-frame clones, though not all of them. The sample contains roughly 90,000 clones, 75% to 90% of which appear only once. Sequences were derived from peripheral blood, sampled 28 days after the second AZD1222 dose. The receptors derive from an adult who received the AZD1222 COVID-19 vaccine.

The chain carries TRBV27 and TRBJ1-4; weak D call: TRBD1 (5 bases). Trimming stripped 6 bases from V and 7 bases from J, with 18 bases between. There are 15 residues in the CDR3. CDR1 and CDR2 (germline): MNHEY, SMNVEV (reference sequence). CDR3 in DNA: TGTGCCAGCAGACCACCATGGGGGTCTGGTGAAAAACTGTTTTTT. It yields the protein CASRPPWGSGEKLFF.

The chain employs TRBV4-3 and TRBJ1-1; D gene unclear. The length of the CDR3 is 13 residues. CDR1 and CDR2 (germline): LGHNA, YSLEER. V was cut by 0 bases and J by 11 bases, with 13 bases left in between. The CDR3 DNA reads as TGCGCCAGCAGCCAAGATAGTTCCGGGGAGGCTTTCTTT. The encoded protein is CASSQDSSGEAFF.

V gene TRBV5-4 combines with J gene TRBJ1-2; D may be TRBD1 (6 bases). Per germline, CDR1 SGHNT and CDR2 YYREEE (reference sequence). The ends were cut back, 3 bases at V and 2 bases at J, with 11 bases in the middle. CDR3 length: 14 residues. DNA for the CDR3: TGTGCCAGCAGCTCCGACAGGACAAACTATGGCTACACCTTC. It translates to CASSSDRTNYGYTF.

This clone is judged medium-sized. The DNA of the CDR3 is TGTGCCAGCAGTGAAACTAGCGGGGGGGCCGGGGAGCTGTTTTTT. Translation: CASSETSGGAGELFF. This sequence joins TRBV6-1 and TRBJ2-2, with TRBD2 matching 13 bases. V shed 2 bases and J 6 bases; nucleotides not matched to a gene: 0. In germline, CDR1 is MNHNS, CDR2 SASEGT. The CDR3 has 15 amino acids.

The rearrangement links TRBV2 to TRBJ1-6; no clear D. Germline-derived CDR1 and CDR2 are SNHLY and FYNNEI. V was trimmed by 4 bases and J by 9 bases, leaving 22 bases between them. This CDR3 spans 17 amino acids. CDR3 sequence (DNA): TGTGCCAGCAGTGGGTTAGGAGGCTTCCGCGTTGCTTCACCCCTCCACTTT. Amino acid sequence: CASSGLGGFRVASPLHF.

The V call is TRBV19, the J call TRBJ1-5; D perhaps matches TRBD1 (6 bases). The CDR3 loop spans 15 amino acids. Trimming took 9 bases from V and 6 from J, leaving 21 bases between them. The germline gives CDR1 LNHDA, CDR2 SQIVND (reference sequence). Here the CDR3 DNA reads TGTGCCAGCCGATATAGCTGGGGCAGGGGTCAGCCCCAGCATTTT. This gives the protein CASRYSWGRGQPQHF.

The chain's CDR3 is CASSLSPGSVSEQYF. In DNA, the CDR3 is TGTGCCAGCAGTTTATCTCCAGGGTCGGTTTCCGAGCAGTACTTC. The chain combines TRBV27 with TRBJ2-7; D is perhaps TRBD1 (5 bases). Trimming took off 0 bases at V and 6 bases at J, with 15 bases between the two ends. Germline V CDR1 and CDR2: MNHEY, SMNVEV (reference sequence). The CDR3 consists of 15 residues.